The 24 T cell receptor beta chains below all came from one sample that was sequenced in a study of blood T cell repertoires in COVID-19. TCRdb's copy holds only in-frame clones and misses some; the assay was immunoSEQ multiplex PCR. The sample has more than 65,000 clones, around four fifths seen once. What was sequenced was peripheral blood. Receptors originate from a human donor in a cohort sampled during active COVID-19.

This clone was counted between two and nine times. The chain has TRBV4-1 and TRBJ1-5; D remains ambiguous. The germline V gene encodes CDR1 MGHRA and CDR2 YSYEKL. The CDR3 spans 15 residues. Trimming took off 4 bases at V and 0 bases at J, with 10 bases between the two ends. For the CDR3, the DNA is TGCGCCAGCAGCCCCGGGGAGAATAGCAATCAGCCCCAGCATTTT. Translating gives CASSPGENSNQPQHF.

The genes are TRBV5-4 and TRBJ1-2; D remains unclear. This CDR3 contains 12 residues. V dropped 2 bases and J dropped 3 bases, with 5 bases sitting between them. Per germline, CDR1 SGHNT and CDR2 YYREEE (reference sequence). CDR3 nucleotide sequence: TGTGCCAGCAGCTTATCGTACTATGGCTACACCTTC. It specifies CASSLSYYGYTF.

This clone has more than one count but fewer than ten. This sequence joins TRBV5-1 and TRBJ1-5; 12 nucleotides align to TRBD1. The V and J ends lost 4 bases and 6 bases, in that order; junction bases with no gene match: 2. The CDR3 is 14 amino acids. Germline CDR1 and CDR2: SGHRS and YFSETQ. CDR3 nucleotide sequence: TGCGCCAGCAGCGCGGGACAGGGGGCTCAGCCCCAGCATTTT. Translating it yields CASSAGQGAQPQHF. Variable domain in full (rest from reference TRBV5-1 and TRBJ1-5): KAGVTQTPRYLIKTRGQQVTLSCSPISGHRSVSWYQQTPGQGLQFLFEYFSETQRNKGNFPGRFSGRQFSNSRSEMNVSTLELGDSALYLCASSAGQGAQPQHFGDGTRLSIL.

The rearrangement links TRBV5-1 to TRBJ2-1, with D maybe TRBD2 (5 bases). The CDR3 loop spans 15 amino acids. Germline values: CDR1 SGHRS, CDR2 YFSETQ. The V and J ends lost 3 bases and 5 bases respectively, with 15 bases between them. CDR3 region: CASSSVWRVHNEQFF. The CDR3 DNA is TGCGCCAGCAGCTCGGTCTGGCGGGTCCACAATGAGCAGTTCTTC.

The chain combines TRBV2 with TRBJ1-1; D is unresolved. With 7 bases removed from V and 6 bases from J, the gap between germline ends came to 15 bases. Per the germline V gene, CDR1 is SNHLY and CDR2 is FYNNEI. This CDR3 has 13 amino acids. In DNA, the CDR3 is TGTGCCAGCATATTCGGAGGTTCGCCTGAAGCTTTCTTT. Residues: CASIFGGSPEAFF.

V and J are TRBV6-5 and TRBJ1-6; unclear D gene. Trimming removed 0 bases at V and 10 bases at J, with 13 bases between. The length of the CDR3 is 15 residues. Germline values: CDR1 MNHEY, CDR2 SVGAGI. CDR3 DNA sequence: TGTGCCAGCAGTTACTCGACGCCGGGAACCTCACCCCTCCACTTT. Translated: CASSYSTPGTSPLHF.

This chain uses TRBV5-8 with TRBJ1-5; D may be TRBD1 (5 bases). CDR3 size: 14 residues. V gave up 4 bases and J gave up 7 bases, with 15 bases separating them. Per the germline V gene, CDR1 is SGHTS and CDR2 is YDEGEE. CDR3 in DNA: TGTGCCAGCAGCGGTGGGGCAGGCCTACAGCCCCAGCATTTT. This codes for CASSGGAGLQPQHF.

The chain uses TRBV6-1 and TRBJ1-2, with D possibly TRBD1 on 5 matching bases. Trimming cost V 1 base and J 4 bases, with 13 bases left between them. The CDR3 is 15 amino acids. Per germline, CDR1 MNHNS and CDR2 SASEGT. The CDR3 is CASSEEFTGRYGYTF. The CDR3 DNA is TGTGCCAGCAGTGAAGAATTTACAGGACGCTATGGCTACACCTTC.

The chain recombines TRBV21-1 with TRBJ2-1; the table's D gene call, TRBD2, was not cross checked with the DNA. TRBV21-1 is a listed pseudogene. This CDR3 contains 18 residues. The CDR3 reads CASSRRAGGRSSYNEQFF. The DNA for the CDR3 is TGTGCCAGCAGCAGGCGAGCGGGGGGGCGGAGCTCCTACAATGAGCAGTTCTTC.

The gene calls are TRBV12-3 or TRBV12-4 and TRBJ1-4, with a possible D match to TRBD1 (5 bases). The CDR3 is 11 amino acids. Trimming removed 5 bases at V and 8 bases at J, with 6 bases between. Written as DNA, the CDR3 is TGTGCCAGCAGTCACAGGGAAAAACTGTTTTTT. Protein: CASSHREKLFF.

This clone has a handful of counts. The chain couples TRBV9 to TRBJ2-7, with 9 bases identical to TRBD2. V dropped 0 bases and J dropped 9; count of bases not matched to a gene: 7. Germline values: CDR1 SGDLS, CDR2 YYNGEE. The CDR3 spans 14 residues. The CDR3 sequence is CASSVGLAEEVQYF. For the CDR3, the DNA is TGTGCCAGCAGCGTAGGACTAGCGGAGGAGGTGCAGTACTTC.

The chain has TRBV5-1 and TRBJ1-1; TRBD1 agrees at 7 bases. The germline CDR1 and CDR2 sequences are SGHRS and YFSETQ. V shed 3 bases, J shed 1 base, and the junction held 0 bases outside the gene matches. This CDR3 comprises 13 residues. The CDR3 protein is CASSWDRNTEAFF. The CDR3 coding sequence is TGCGCCAGCAGCTGGGACAGGAACACTGAAGCTTTCTTT.

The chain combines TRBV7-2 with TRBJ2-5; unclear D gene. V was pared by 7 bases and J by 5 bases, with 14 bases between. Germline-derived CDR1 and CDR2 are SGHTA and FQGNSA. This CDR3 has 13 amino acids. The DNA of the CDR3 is TGTGCCAGCACCCTATCCGTTGCGGAGACCCAGTACTTC. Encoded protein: CASTLSVAETQYF. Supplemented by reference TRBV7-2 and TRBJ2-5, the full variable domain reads GAGVSQSPSNKVTEKGKDVELRCDPISGHTALYWYRQSLGQGLEFLIYFQGNSAPDKSGLPSDRFSAERTGGSVSTLTIQRTQQEDSAVYLCASTLSVAETQYFGPGTRLLVL.

The CDR3 bases are TGTGCCAGCAGTGAAGCGGGCGGGGGGACGATCCAAGAGACCCAGTACTTC. It yields the protein CASSEAGGGTIQETQYF. The chain links TRBV2 to TRBJ2-5, with 8 bases identical to TRBD2. CDR3 length equals 17 residues. V was pared by 0 bases and J by 1 base, with 7 bases of the junction left unmatched. Per germline, CDR1 SNHLY and CDR2 FYNNEI.

The CDR3 here is CASSSNSGGLNEQYF. CDR3 bases: TGCGCCAGCAGCTCGAATAGCGGGGGCTTGAACGAGCAGTACTTC. The chain is built from TRBV5-1 and TRBJ2-7, with 9 bases fitting TRBD2. The CDR3 runs to 15 residues. Germline values: CDR1 SGHRS, CDR2 YFSETQ. The ends lost 3 bases at V and 5 bases at J; junction bases unmatched: 9.

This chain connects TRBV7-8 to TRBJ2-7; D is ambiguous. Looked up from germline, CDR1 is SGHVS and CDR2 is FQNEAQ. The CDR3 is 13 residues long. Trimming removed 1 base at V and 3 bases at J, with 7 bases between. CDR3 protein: CASSLGGDYEQYF. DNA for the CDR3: TGTGCCAGCAGCTTAGGCGGTGACTACGAGCAGTACTTC.

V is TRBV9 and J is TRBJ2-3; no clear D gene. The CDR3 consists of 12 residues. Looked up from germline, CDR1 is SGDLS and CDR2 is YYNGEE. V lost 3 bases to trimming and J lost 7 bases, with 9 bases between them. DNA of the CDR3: TGTGCCAGCAGCGACTCACTATATACGCAGTATTTT. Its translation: CASSDSLYTQYF.

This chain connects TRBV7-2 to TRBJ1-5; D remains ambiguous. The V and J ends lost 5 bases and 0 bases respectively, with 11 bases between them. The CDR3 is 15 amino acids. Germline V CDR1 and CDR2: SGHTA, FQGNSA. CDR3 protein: CASSGWSYSNQPQHF. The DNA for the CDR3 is TGTGCCAGCAGCGGTTGGAGTTATAGCAATCAGCCCCAGCATTTT.

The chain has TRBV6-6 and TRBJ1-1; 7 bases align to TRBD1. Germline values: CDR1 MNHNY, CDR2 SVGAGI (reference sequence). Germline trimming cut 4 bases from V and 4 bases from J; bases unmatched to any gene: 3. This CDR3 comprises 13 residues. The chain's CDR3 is CASSSGTVTEAFF. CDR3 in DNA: TGTGCCAGCAGTTCCGGGACAGTCACTGAAGCTTTCTTT.

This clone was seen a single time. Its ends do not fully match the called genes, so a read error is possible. The CDR3 here is CAINEGRDNNEQFF. The CDR3 region has the DNA TGTGCCATCAATGAGGGTCGGGACAACAATGAGCAGTTCTTC. The chain links TRBV10-3 to TRBJ2-1; D may be TRBD1 (6 bases). This CDR3 is built from 14 residues. Germline V gives CDR1 ENHRY, CDR2 SYGVKD.

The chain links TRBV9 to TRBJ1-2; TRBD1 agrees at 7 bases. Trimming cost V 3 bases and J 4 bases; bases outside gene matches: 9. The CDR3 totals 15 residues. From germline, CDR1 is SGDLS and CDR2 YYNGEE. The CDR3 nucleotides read TGTGCCAGCAGCGATGGGGGGACAGCCTTCTATGGCTACACCTTC. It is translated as CASSDGGTAFYGYTF. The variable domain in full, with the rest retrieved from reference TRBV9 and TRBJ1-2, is DSGVTQTPKHLITATGQRVTLRCSPRSGDLSVYWYQQSLDQGLQFLIQYYNGEERAKGNILERFSAQQFPDLHSELNLSSLELGDSALYFCASSDGGTAFYGYTFGSGTRLTVV.

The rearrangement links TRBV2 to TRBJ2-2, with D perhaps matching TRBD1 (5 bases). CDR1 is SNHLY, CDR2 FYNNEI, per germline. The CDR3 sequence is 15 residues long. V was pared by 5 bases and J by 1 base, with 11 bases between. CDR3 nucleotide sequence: TGTGCCAGCAGTTCAGGGATAAGGAACACCGGGGAGCTGTTTTTT. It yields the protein CASSSGIRNTGELFF.

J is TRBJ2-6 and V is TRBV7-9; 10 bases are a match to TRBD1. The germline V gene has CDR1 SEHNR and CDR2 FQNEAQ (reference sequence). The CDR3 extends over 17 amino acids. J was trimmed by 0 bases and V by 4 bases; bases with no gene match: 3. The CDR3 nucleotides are TGTGCCAGCAGCTGGGACAGGGGCGACTCTGGGGCCAACGTCCTGACTTTC. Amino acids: CASSWDRGDSGANVLTF. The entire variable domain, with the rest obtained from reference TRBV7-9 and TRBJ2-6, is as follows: DTGVSQNPRHKITKRGQNVTFRCDPISEHNRLYWYRQTLGQGPEFLTYFQNEAQLEKSRLLSDRFSAERPKGSFSTLEIQRTEQGDSAMYLCASSWDRGDSGANVLTFGAGSRLTVL.

CDR3 in DNA: TGTGCCAGCAGCTTAGTAAGGCCCCGGGGGGAGACCCAGTACTTC. Protein sequence: CASSLVRPRGETQYF. The chain has TRBV7-9 and TRBJ2-5; TRBD2 is a possible D gene (6 bases). V was trimmed by 1 base and J by 5 bases, leaving 14 bases between them. The CDR3 extends over 15 amino acids. CDR1 SEHNR and CDR2 FQNEAQ come from the germline V gene (reference sequence). The whole variable domain, remainder taken from reference TRBV7-9 and TRBJ2-5, is DTGVSQNPRHKITKRGQNVTFRCDPISEHNRLYWYRQTLGQGPEFLTYFQNEAQLEKSRLLSDRFSAERPKGSFSTLEIQRTEQGDSAMYLCASSLVRPRGETQYFGPGTRLLVL.